The T cell receptor (beta chain) under discussion was sequenced for a study of T cells in Graves' hyperthyroidism and ophthalmopathy. TCR beta CDR3 regions were amplified from RNA. The TCR CDR3 was amplified in a first-round RT-PCR using the HTBI primer set. From the multiplex PCR reads, TCRdb called clonotypes with MiXCR, one entry per CDR3 protein. The sample has 550,000 to 700,000 distinct CDR3 sequences; 35% to 55% are singletons. Study results and caveats: Most expanded thyroid clonotypes above 0.001 also appeared in blood.

Together with thyroid ultrasound, orbital computed tomography, serum thyroxine and TRAb, clinical symptoms were used for diagnoses. The CDR3 spans 14 residues. Germline CDR1 and CDR2: SQVTM and ANQGSEA. Trimming at V came to 4 bases and at J to 3 bases, leaving 9 bases not matched to a gene. About this clonotype itself: Its target is unknown.

This clonotype was obtained from an adult woman with Graves' disease, either hyperthyroidism or ophthalmopathy (not recorded which). V usage is TRBV29-1 and J usage is TRBJ2-7; 7 bases agree with TRBD1. The sequenced sample was peripheral blood or thyroid tissue (not recorded which). The CDR3 DNA reads TGCAGCGTTGCGCCCGGGACAGCCTACTACGAGCAGTACTTC. This gives the protein CSVAPGTAYYEQYF.